The sequence of this T cell receptor (beta chain) was determined in a study of HIV-infected patients and healthy controls. TCRdb redid the calling of the 5' RACE reads with MiXCR, one entry per CDR3 protein. Of about 67,000 distinct CDR3 sequences listed, roughly a sixth were seen once; the top ten hold 5.5% to 7%. The sequenced sample was CD4+ T cells from blood. The receptor comes from a human donor in good health.

CDR3 coding DNA: TGTGCCAGCAGTGATTTAGGGCACTGGAGCACTGAAGCTTTCTTT. Translation: CASSDLGHWSTEAFF. The chain has TRBV28 and TRBJ1-1, with D unresolved. This CDR3 is built from 15 residues. Trimming cost V 5 bases and J 4 bases, with 17 bases left between them. Germline V gives CDR1 MDHEN, CDR2 SYDVKM.